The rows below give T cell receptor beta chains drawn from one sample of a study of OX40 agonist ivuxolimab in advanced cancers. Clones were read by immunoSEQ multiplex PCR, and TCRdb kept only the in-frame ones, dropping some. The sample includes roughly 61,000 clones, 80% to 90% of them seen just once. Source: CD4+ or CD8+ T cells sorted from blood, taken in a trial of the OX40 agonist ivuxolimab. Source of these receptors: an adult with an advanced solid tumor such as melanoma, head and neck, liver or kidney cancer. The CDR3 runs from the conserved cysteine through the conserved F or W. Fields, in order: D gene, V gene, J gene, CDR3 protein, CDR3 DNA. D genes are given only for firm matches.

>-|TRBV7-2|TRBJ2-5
CASSLDVGSWDSQYF
TGTGCCAGCAGCTTAGACGTAGGGAGCTGGGATTCCCAGTACTTC
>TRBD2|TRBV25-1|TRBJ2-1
CASSVGREFYNEQFF
TGTGCCAGCAGTGTTGGGCGGGAGTTTTACAATGAGCAGTTCTTC
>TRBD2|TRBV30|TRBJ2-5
CAWSLGLAGGQETQYF
TGTGCCTGGAGCCTCGGACTAGCGGGAGGCCAAGAGACCCAGTACTTC
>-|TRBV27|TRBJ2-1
CASSFYNEQFF
TGTGCCAGCAGTTTCTACAATGAGCAGTTCTTC
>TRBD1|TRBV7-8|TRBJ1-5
CASSIQGGTQPQHF
TGTGCCAGCAGCATACAGGGGGGTACCCAGCCCCAGCATTTT
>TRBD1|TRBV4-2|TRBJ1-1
CASSQGLGQGNTEAFF
TGTGCCAGCAGCCAAGGATTAGGACAGGGGAACACTGAAGCTTTCTTT
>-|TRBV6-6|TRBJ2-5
CASSLAQETQYF
TGTGCCAGCAGCCTCGCACAAGAGACCCAGTACTTC
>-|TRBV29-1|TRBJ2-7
CSVSAGSYEQYF
TGCAGCGTCTCGGCAGGATCCTACGAGCAGTACTTC
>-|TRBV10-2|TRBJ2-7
CASSAPQKPYEQYF
TGCGCCAGCAGTGCCCCACAGAAGCCCTACGAGCAGTACTTC
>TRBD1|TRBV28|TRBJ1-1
CASTRTGAPEAFF
TGTGCCAGCACCAGAACAGGGGCCCCTGAAGCTTTCTTT
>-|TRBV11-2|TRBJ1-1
CASSLVQDTEAFF
TGTGCCAGCAGCTTAGTACAAGACACTGAAGCTTTCTTT
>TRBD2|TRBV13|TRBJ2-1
CASSSTSGRPPYNEQFF
TGTGCCAGCAGCTCCACTAGCGGGAGGCCCCCCTACAATGAGCAGTTCTTC
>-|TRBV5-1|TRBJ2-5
CASSFGTTGETQYF
TGCGCCAGCAGCTTCGGGACGACGGGAGAGACCCAGTACTTC
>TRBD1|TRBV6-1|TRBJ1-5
CASSEGQGAYQPQHF
TGTGCCAGCAGTGAGGGGCAGGGGGCATATCAGCCCCAGCATTTT
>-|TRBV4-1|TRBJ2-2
CASSQGAMNTGELFF
TGCGCCAGCAGCCAAGGTGCGATGAACACCGGGGAGCTGTTTTTT